This T cell receptor (beta chain) is drawn from a study of blood T cells in healthy people across ages. Germline values: CDR1 SGHRS, CDR2 YFSETQ. This CDR3 region has 15 residues. This clonotype appeared a few times. The junction departs from germline at one end; a sequencing error may be responsible. The authors ran a second PCR of 7 to 11 cycles using a sample-barcoded 5' primer and a J-beta primer mix. TCRdb called the 5' RACE reads again in MiXCR, with one record for every CDR3 protein. The data contain 550,000 to 750,000 distinct CDR3 sequences, 20% to 25% of them singletons. Sequences were obtained from blood. The sequence came from a man in his 70s in good health. The chain uses TRBV5-1 and TRBJ2-2; TRBD1 aligns across 9 bases. The CDR3 DNA sequence: TGCGCCAGCGGAACCGGGACAGGGTATTCCGGGGAGCTGATTTTT. As protein: CASGTGTGYSGELIF.